The 10 T cell receptor beta chains listed next were all sequenced from one sample in a study of shared clonotypes between healthy human individuals. Data came from immunoSEQ multiplex PCR; TCRdb stores just in-frame clones and leaves some out. The data hold some 2 million clones, with about 95% observed a single time. The naive CD8 population came from CD45RO-negative cells selected for CCR7, without terminally differentiated effector memory CD45RA+ cells. Source material: naive CD8+ T cells sorted from blood. These receptors all stem from a man aged 18 to 35 in good health.

Regarding this clone: At the DNA level, this CDR3 is encoded by other sequences in the same sample as well. The gene calls are TRBV7-9 and TRBJ2-7; no definite D call. The CDR3 contains 15 residues. V lost 6 bases and J lost 0, with 15 bases in between. Per germline, CDR1 SEHNR and CDR2 FQNEAQ (reference sequence). CDR3 sequence (DNA): TGTGCCAGCAGTCCCCCGGGCCGAAGCTCCTACGAGCAGTACTTC. Amino acids: CASSPPGRSSYEQYF.

This clone was recorded only once. V gene TRBV7-9 combines with J gene TRBJ2-2; 10 nucleotides align to TRBD2. Germline V gene data show CDR1 as SEHNR and CDR2 as FQNEAQ (reference sequence). With 5 bases clipped from V and 7 bases from J, the junction kept 13 bases outside the gene matches. This CDR3 has 17 residues. The CDR3 spells CASSPEMGLARYGELFF. The CDR3 region has the DNA TGTGCCAGCAGCCCCGAGATGGGACTAGCGCGATACGGGGAGCTGTTTTTT.

Concerning this clone: The sample holds other DNA sequences that translate to the same CDR3. The chain uses TRBV19 and TRBJ1-1; TRBD1 matches at 7 bases. Germline values: CDR1 LNHDA, CDR2 SQIVND (reference sequence). With V trimmed by 4 bases and J by 0 bases, 2 bases remained unmatched. This CDR3 has 14 residues. The CDR3 DNA reads as TGTGCCAGTAGTAGCGGGACAGTGAACACTGAAGCTTTCTTT. This gives the protein CASSSGTVNTEAFF.

The chain is built from TRBV9 and TRBJ2-7; perhaps TRBD2 as D (5 bases). This CDR3 has 13 amino acids. V gave up 4 bases and J gave up 7 bases, with 15 bases separating them. The V gene's germline CDR1 is SGDLS and CDR2 YYNGEE. The CDR3 DNA follows: TGTGCCAGCAGCCCTCGGACTCGTGAGGAGCAGTACTTC. This encodes CASSPRTREEQYF.

This clone appeared once. The sample holds other DNA sequences that translate to the same CDR3. J is TRBJ1-3 and V is TRBV2; a weak D match, TRBD1 (6 bases). V was trimmed by 4 bases and J by 4 bases, leaving 8 bases between them. Germline values: CDR1 SNHLY, CDR2 FYNNEI. This CDR3 comprises 13 residues. CDR3 region: CASSAGAGNTIYF. CDR3 sequence (DNA): TGTGCCAGCAGTGCAGGGGCCGGAAACACCATATATTTT. Full variable domain (missing parts from reference TRBV2 and TRBJ1-3): EPEVTQTPSHQVTQMGQEVILRCVPISNHLYFYWYRQILGQKVEFLVSFYNNEISEKSEIFDDQFSVERPDGSNFTLKIRSTKLEDSAMYFCASSAGAGNTIYFGEGSWLTVV.

The chain has TRBV5-3 and TRBJ2-7; unclear D gene. TRBV5-3 is treated as an ORF (open reading frame) with a function not yet certain. Trimming took off 10 bases at V and 0 bases at J, with 8 bases between the two ends. This CDR3 comprises 11 residues. DNA of the CDR3: TGTGCCCTGACGGTCTCCTACGAGCAGTACTTC. Its protein is CALTVSYEQYF.

The sample holds a few counts of this clone. The chain carries TRBV13 and TRBJ1-1; 7 bases fit TRBD1. Germline CDR1 PRHDT, CDR2 FYEKMQ (reference sequence). The junction had 4 bases not matched to a gene; V was cut back by 6 bases and J by 3 bases. The length of the CDR3 is 13 residues. The CDR3 nucleotides are TGTGCCAGCAGTTCACAGGGGTACACTGAAGCTTTCTTT. It yields the protein CASSSQGYTEAFF.

The CDR3 DNA follows: TGTGCCAGCAGCTTATCAGGGGGCGCGGGAGACACTGAAGCTTTCTTT. Its protein product is CASSLSGGAGDTEAFF. J is TRBJ1-1 and V is TRBV7-9, with TRBD1 matching 8 bases. The germline V gene encodes CDR1 SEHNR and CDR2 FQNEAQ (reference sequence). Germline trimming cut 2 bases from V and 3 bases from J; bases unmatched to any gene: 8. The CDR3 spans 16 residues.

The chain uses TRBV11-3 and TRBJ2-3; 12 nucleotides agree with TRBD2. The V and J ends lost 2 bases and 4 bases, in that order; junction bases with no gene match: 7. Germline assignment: CDR1 SGHNT and CDR2 YENEEA. The CDR3 totals 17 residues. CDR3 region: CASSLLAGGPEADTQYF. The CDR3 DNA reads as TGTGCCAGCAGCTTACTAGCGGGAGGGCCGGAGGCAGATACGCAGTATTTT.

Only a few counts were recorded for this clone. CDR3 region: CASSAVGGAVNSPLHF. The DNA of the CDR3 is TGTGCCAGCAGTGCCGTCGGGGGCGCAGTTAATTCACCCCTCCACTTT. The V call is TRBV7-9, the J call TRBJ1-6; tentatively, D is TRBD1 (6 bases). V dropped 6 bases and J dropped 6 bases, with 18 bases sitting between them. This CDR3 comprises 16 residues. Germline CDR1 and CDR2: SEHNR and FQNEAQ (reference sequence).